This T cell receptor (beta chain) came from a study of shared clonotypes between healthy human individuals. The method was immunoSEQ multiplex PCR; TCRdb's version includes in-frame clones alone and lacks a portion of them. The sample contains some 1,600,000 clones, 95% to 99% of which appear only once. There are 16 residues in the CDR3. The ends lost 5 bases at V and 1 base at J; junction bases unmatched: 6. CDR1 is LNHNV and CDR2 is YYDKDF in the germline V gene (reference sequence). Study-wide points: A handful of donors showed sharing of approximately 4.7% of naive CD4 clonotypes. Rarefaction demonstrated incomplete sorted-subset sequencing despite large depth.

Note on this clone: Its specificity is unknown.

Specimen: naive CD4+ T cells sorted from blood. Regarding subset: CD45RA+ positively selected. The TCR was taken from a man younger than 45 in good health. This chain uses TRBV15 with TRBJ2-5; 11 nucleotides align to TRBD2. This CDR3 is CATSPRLAGRQETQYF. CDR3 DNA: TGTGCCACCAGCCCCCGACTAGCGGGACGCCAAGAGACCCAGTACTTC.